Each of the 21 T cell receptor delta chains below was sequenced from the same sample in a study of γδ T cells in repeated Plasmodium falciparum infection. Bulk repertoires came from Vgamma9/Vdelta2+ or Vdelta2-negative gammadelta T cells flow-sorted from PBMC. TCRdb reran clone calling via CATT on the multiplex PCR reads. The sample comprises 45,000 to 70,000 delta-chain clones, around 1.7% of which are singletons, and about 15% rests with the top ten. The sample taken for sequencing was gamma-delta T cells from blood. These receptors were taken from a pool of human donors (malaria-infected and uninfected, not separated).

This clone was detected only a few times. A far larger clone is one nucleotide away, so this likely arose from a read error. Other DNA sequences from this sample encode an identical CDR3 as well. The V gene is TRDV3, the J gene TRDJ1; 7 bases fit TRDD3. The J gene, left out of TCRdb, was set here by checking the DNA against germline. CDR1 and CDR2 (germline): TVYSNPD, GDNSRS (reference sequence). This CDR3 has 21 residues. Germline trimming cut 3 bases from V and 1 base from J; bases unmatched to any gene: 29. The CDR3 DNA reads as TGTGCCTTCGAGTCCAGCCTTCGTAGGTCCTGGGGGCCCTCCCGCACCGATAAACTCATCTTT. This gives the protein CAFESSLRRSWGPSRTDKLIF.

Concerning this clone itself: Given a far larger clone just one base away, this is likely a sequencing read error. Other nucleotide sequences from this sample produce the same CDR3. V gene TRDV3 combines with J gene TRDJ1, with 12 bases matching TRDD3. The CDR3 extends over 20 amino acids. The junction had 24 bases not matched to a gene; V was cut back by 1 base and J by 6 bases. Looked up from germline, CDR1 is TVYSNPD and CDR2 is GDNSRS (reference sequence). CDR3 protein: CAFNIPVPYWGIQSPYKLIF. CDR3 DNA sequence: TGTGCCTTTAATATACCTGTTCCCTACTGGGGGATACAGAGTCCTTATAAACTCATCTTT.

The chain joins TRDV1 to TRDJ1, with 11 bases identical to TRDD3. Germline CDR1 is TSWWSYY and CDR2 is QGS. The CDR3 contains 23 residues. J gave up 4 bases and V 3 bases, and 28 bases lay outside the gene matches. The chain's CDR3 is CALGDRSHSYVRLGDTALDKLIF. The CDR3 DNA reads TGTGCTCTTGGGGATAGATCGCATTCCTACGTCAGGCTGGGGGATACAGCCCTCGATAAACTCATCTTT.

To note about this clone: The translation of this DNA and the TCRdb protein of a much larger clone differ at residue 17, probably owing to a read error; the protein shown here is translated from the DNA. The chain links TRDV1 to TRDJ1; 7 nucleotides agree with TRDD2. Here the J gene came from matching the DNA to germline, since TCRdb omits it. The length of the CDR3 is 23 residues. Germline CDR1 is TSWWSYY and CDR2 is QGS. V lost 3 bases, J lost 1 base, and 29 bases stayed unmatched. The CDR3 DNA follows: TGTGCTCTTGGGGACCCGTCCTTCCTCCAATACCCTCCTCATTTTGGGGCCACCGATAAACTCATCTTT. It specifies CALGDPSFLQYPPHFGATDKLIF.

In the case of this clone: TCRdb's entry gives the protein of a much larger clone, which mismatches this DNA's translation at residue 10, likely from a read error; the protein reported here is translated from the DNA. The V call is TRDV1, the J call TRDJ1; 7 bases align to TRDD3. TCRdb offers no J gene call, so here the DNA was matched to germline to obtain one. With V trimmed by 8 bases and J by 2 bases, 32 bases remained unmatched. CDR1 TSWWSYY and CDR2 QGS come from the germline V gene. The CDR3 extends over 22 amino acids. CDR3: CALWGDRIPRTGDGGRTDKLIF. CDR3 DNA sequence: TGTGCTCTTTGGGGTGACCGCATACCCCGTACTGGGGATGGGGGGCGTACCGATAAACTCATCTTT.

In this sample, this clone turned up a few times. Translating this DNA gives a protein that differs at residue 10 from the TCRdb one, which belongs to a much larger clone; a read error is likely, and the protein shown is this translation. The chain has TRDV1 and TRDJ1; 12 bases are a match to TRDD3. TCRdb is silent on the J gene; assignment here came from matching the DNA to germline. J lost 4 bases, V lost 0 bases, and 18 bases had no gene match. This CDR3 contains 21 residues. The germline CDR1 and CDR2 sequences are TSWWSYY and QGS. The CDR3 region is CALGELVTIRTGGYLSDKLIF. The CDR3 DNA sequence: TGTGCTCTTGGGGAACTAGTGACGATAAGGACTGGGGGATACTTAAGCGATAAACTCATCTTT.

In this sample, this clone turned up many times. The protein given by TCRdb reflects a much larger clone and differs at residue 11 from this DNA's translation, likely from a read error; the protein shown is the DNA's translation. CDR3 sequence (DNA): TGTGCCTGTGACACGCTCCCTACTGGGGGAGGGTACACCGATAAACTCATCTTT. Its protein product is CACDTLPTGGGYTDKLIF. The gene calls are TRDV2 and TRDJ1; 9 positions agree with TRDD3. The J segment lost 0 bases and the V segment lost 1 base, leaving 11 bases of the junction unmatched. The germline V gene encodes CDR1 GEAIGNYY and CDR2 EKD. The CDR3 contains 18 residues.

Ten or more counts support this clone. The identical CDR3 is also encoded by other nucleotide sequences in the sample. V and J are TRDV1 and TRDJ1, with 13 bases aligning to TRDD3. Unmatched junction bases numbered 29, after V lost 4 bases and J lost 0 bases. This CDR3 region has 25 residues. Germline-derived CDR1 and CDR2 are TSWWSYY and QGS. The CDR3 is CALGVFLPTLSLRTGGYEYTDKLIF. The DNA for the CDR3 is TGTGCTCTTGGGGTCTTCCTTCCTACCCTCTCACTACGCACTGGGGGATACGAGTACACCGATAAACTCATCTTT.

This clone appeared a few times. Only one base separates this from a far larger clonotype, so it likely reflects a read error. This CDR3 is also generated by other DNA sequences in the sample. This chain connects TRDV1 to TRDJ1; 9 bases align to TRDD3. The CDR3 is 21 amino acids. Germline assignment: CDR1 TSWWSYY and CDR2 QGS. V lost 0 bases and J lost 5; bases outside the gene matches: 22. CDR3 sequence reads: CALGELGGLSLGIRFSDKLIF. As DNA, the CDR3 is TGTGCTCTTGGGGAACTTGGGGGGCTCTCCCTGGGGATACGTTTCTCTGATAAACTCATCTTT.

To note about this clone: It differs at one base from a far larger clone, so likely a read error. The identical CDR3 is also encoded by other nucleotide sequences in the sample. V usage is TRDV1 and J usage is TRDJ1, with 8 nucleotides matching TRDD3. The J gene comes from matching the DNA to germline here; TCRdb lacks it. The CDR3 is 21 residues long. Germline V gene data show CDR1 as TSWWSYY and CDR2 as QGS. In nucleotides, the CDR3 is TGTGCCCTTGGGGAACTAACCTTCGGTCGACTACTGGGGGCGTACACCGATAAACTCATCTTT. Amino acid sequence: CALGELTFGRLLGAYTDKLIF.

This clone showed up just a few times. This likely stems from a read error, as it lies one base from a far larger clone. This sample also contains other DNA sequences that code for the same CDR3. The V gene is TRDV2, the J gene TRDJ1; D call uncertain. CDR3 size: 17 residues. CDR1 and CDR2 from the germline V gene are GEAIGNYY and EKD. Trimming stripped 5 bases from V and 0 bases from J, with 21 bases between. The CDR3 DNA reads TGTGCCTGTGGATTATTGGGCCTGTCGGAGGACACCGATAAACTCATCTTT. Translation: CACGLLGLSEDTDKLIF.

A note on this clone: This likely reflects a read error, since a far larger clone is one base away. The sample carries other DNA sequences with the same CDR3. The chain carries TRDV2 and TRDJ2; 13 bases map to TRDD3. Assignment of the J gene here rests on matching the DNA to germline, because TCRdb gives none. CDR3 size: 28 residues. CDR1 is GEAIGNYY, CDR2 EKD, per germline. Here the CDR3 reads CACDSTSPPTGGSLGDTRIPALTAQLFF. The DNA of the CDR3 is TGTGCCTGTGACTCGACCTCGCCTCCTACGGGGGGATCACTGGGGGATACGCGTATCCCGGCTTTGACAGCGCAACTCTTCTTT.

This clone was observed at least ten times. The protein in TCRdb stems from a much larger clone and differs at residue 7 from this DNA's translation, likely a read error; here the protein is translated from the DNA. The chain uses TRDV1 and TRDJ3; D uncertain. The ends were cut back, 4 bases at V and 2 bases at J, with 12 bases in the middle. Germline V lookup: CDR1 TSWWSYY, CDR2 QGS. The CDR3 consists of 17 residues. The CDR3 region is CALGVNRRPWDTRQMFF. The DNA of the CDR3 is TGTGCTCTTGGGGTAAACCGCAGGCCCTGGGACACCCGACAGATGTTTTTC.

This clone was recorded at least ten times. A read error likely explains this, since a far larger clone differs by one base. The same CDR3 is also encoded by other DNA sequences in this sample. J is TRDJ1 and V is TRDV1; the D gene is possibly TRDD3 (6 bases). V was pared by 5 bases and J by 0 bases, with 31 bases between. The length of the CDR3 is 21 residues. CDR1 and CDR2 (germline): TSWWSYY, QGS. The CDR3 DNA reads as TGTGCTCTTGGGTCCCCTCCAGGGAAGTACGGTTCTGGGGCCGACACCGATAAACTCATCTTT. Encoded protein: CALGSPPGKYGSGADTDKLIF.

Note on this clone: This likely came from a read error, as a far larger clone is one base away. Other DNA sequences within the sample encode an identical CDR3. J is TRDJ1 and V is TRDV1; 7 nucleotides line up with TRDD2. The J gene is absent in TCRdb and was assigned here via DNA matching to germline. The CDR3 spans 24 residues. In germline, CDR1 is TSWWSYY, CDR2 QGS. Trimming at V came to 0 bases and at J to 0 bases, leaving 28 bases not matched to a gene. The CDR3: CALGELGFLLPRRFLGRNTDKLIF. Written as DNA, the CDR3 is TGTGCTCTTGGGGAACTCGGTTTCTTACTTCCTAGACGATTCCTGGGACGAAACACCGATAAACTCATCTTT.

There are a few counts of this clone. This DNA's translation and the protein TCRdb lists, from a much larger clone, do not match at residue 3, likely due to a read error; the protein shown is translated from the DNA. This rearrangement joins TRDV3 to TRDJ1, with D tentatively TRDD2 (7 bases). V was clipped by 5 bases and J by 3 bases, with 31 bases between them. Germline assignment: CDR1 TVYSNPD and CDR2 GDNSRS (reference sequence). The CDR3 has 18 amino acids. The CDR3 protein is CATTFLRGNWDNADKLIF. The CDR3 DNA sequence: TGTGCCACCACTTTCCTACGTGGGAACTGGGATAATGCCGATAAACTCATCTTT. Combining the CDR3 with reference TRDV3 and TRDJ1 gives the whole variable domain CDKVTQSSPDQTVASGSEVVLLCTYDTVYSNPDLFWYRIRPDYSFQFVFYGDNSRSEGADFTQGRFSVKHILTQKAFHLVISPVRTEDSATYYCATTFLRGNWDNADKLIFGKGTRVTVEP.

This clone was observed a handful of times. This DNA's translation and the protein TCRdb lists, from a much larger clone, do not match at residue 8, likely due to a read error; the protein shown is translated from the DNA. The chain links TRDV1 to TRDJ1; 12 bases fit TRDD3. Germline V gene data show CDR1 as TSWWSYY and CDR2 as QGS. This CDR3 is 24 amino acids long. Unmatched junction bases numbered 26, after V lost 0 bases and J lost 3 bases. CDR3 nucleotides: TGTGCTCTTGGGGAACTAGCCACTTTCCTACCCTACTCTACTGGGGGATACCGGGCCGATAAACTCATCTTT. This gives the protein CALGELATFLPYSTGGYRADKLIF.

With regard to this clone: The protein that TCRdb holds for this DNA derives from a much larger clone and differs from the translated DNA at residue 18, which likely indicates a read error; the protein shown here is translated from the DNA. V and J are TRDV1 and TRDJ1; 9 nucleotides align to TRDD3. The germline V gene encodes CDR1 TSWWSYY and CDR2 QGS. The CDR3 consists of 20 residues. The CDR3 DNA follows: TGTGCTCTTGGGGGGCACTACTGGGGGACGAGGAGGGAAGTTGGCGATAAACGCATCTTT. This codes for CALGGHYWGTRREVGDKRIF.

Worth noting for this clone: Given a far larger clone just one base away, this is likely a sequencing read error. The identical CDR3 is also encoded by other nucleotide sequences in the sample. The V gene is TRDV3, the J gene TRDJ1; the D gene could be TRDD2 or TRDD3 (8 bases each). V dropped 5 bases and J dropped 0 bases, with 37 bases sitting between them. There are 21 residues in the CDR3. The germline V gene encodes CDR1 TVYSNPD and CDR2 GDNSRS (reference sequence). As DNA, the CDR3 is TGTGCCCTAAAAGACTTCCTACGGTTTTTTCCTGGGGGAGATTACACCGATAAACTCATCTTT. Protein product: CALKDFLRFFPGGDYTDKLIF.

This clone was seen more than once but under ten times. This DNA's translation and the protein TCRdb lists, from a much larger clone, do not match at residues 6 and 23, likely due to a read error; the protein shown is translated from the DNA. V gene TRAV38-2/DV8 combines with J gene TRDJ1, with D perhaps matching TRDD2 (9 bases). From germline, CDR1 is TSESDYY and CDR2 QEAYKQQN. The CDR3 extends over 27 amino acids. The CDR3 sequence: CAYRSQGGKTFLRALRTGGPHTGKLIF. The CDR3 DNA reads as TGTGCTTATAGGAGTCAGGGGGGGAAAACCTTCCTACGCGCTCTCCGTACTGGGGGTCCTCACACCGGTAAACTCATCTTT.

At least ten counts were recorded for this clone. A read error likely explains why the TCRdb protein, taken from a much larger clone, differs from this DNA's translation at residue 16; the protein shown is translated from the DNA. The gene calls are TRDV1 and TRDJ1; 9 bases fit TRDD3. No J gene was available from TCRdb, and it was assigned here by a germline match of the DNA. The length of the CDR3 is 21 residues. Germline V gene lookup returns CDR1 TSWWSYY and CDR2 QGS. Losses at the gene ends were 2 bases for V and 3 bases for J; bases not matched to a gene: 22. The CDR3 sequence: CALGETTGLLWGIRYADKLIF. CDR3 nucleotides: TGTGCTCTTGGGGAAACCACCGGCCTTCTTTGGGGGATAAGGTACGCCGATAAACTCATCTTT.